This T cell receptor beta chain originates from a study of spatial heterogeneity in lung cancer. About the research overall: TCR and UMI combinations that were unique each appeared, on average, more than ten times in raw reads. Study-level points and caveats: It was found that expanded intratumoral alpha and beta TCR counts tracked tumor mutation counts. Around 7.3% of tumor T cells for alpha chains and 12% to 15% for beta chains were estimated to be covered.

TCRdb processed the 5' RACE reads anew with MiXCR; each CDR3 protein has one entry. Counted here are thousands of distinct CDR3 sequences, more than 13% occurring once; the ten biggest clones make up around 10%. V was clipped by 3 bases and J by 4 bases, with 14 bases between them. This CDR3 has 15 residues. In germline, CDR1 is MNHEY, CDR2 SMNVEV (reference sequence). Time point in this sample: sample taken at primary tumor resection. The donors, 70 to 80 patients with untreated early-stage non-small cell lung cancer, provided the samples. Frozen PBMC, nontumor lung or tumor provided whole RNA, which was sequenced unsorted. This clonotype was counted many times. Its antigen is still unknown. For a library built for alpha chains, this beta chain is a stray read; little rests on its size.

This receptor was identified in a female donor with early-stage non-small cell lung cancer. The rearrangement joins TRBV27 to TRBJ2-3, with D unresolved. This specimen consisted of lung tumor tissue, obtained at surgery. The chain's CDR3 is CASSFLTTFPDTQYF. The CDR3 bases are TGTGCCAGCAGTTTCCTCACGACCTTCCCAGATACGCAGTATTTT.